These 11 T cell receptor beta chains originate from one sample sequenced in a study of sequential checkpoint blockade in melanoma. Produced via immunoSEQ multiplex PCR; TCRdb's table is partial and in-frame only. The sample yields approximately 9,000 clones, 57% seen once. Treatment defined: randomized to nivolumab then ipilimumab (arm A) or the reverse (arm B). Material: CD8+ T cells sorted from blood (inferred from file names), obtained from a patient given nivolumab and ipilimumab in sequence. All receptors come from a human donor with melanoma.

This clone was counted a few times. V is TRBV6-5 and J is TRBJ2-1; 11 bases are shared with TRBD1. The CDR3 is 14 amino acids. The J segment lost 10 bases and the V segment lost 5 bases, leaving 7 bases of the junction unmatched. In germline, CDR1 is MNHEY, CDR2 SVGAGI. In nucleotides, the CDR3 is TGTGCCAGCAGTCCCGGGACAGGGGGACGGGAGCAGTTCTTC. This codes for CASSPGTGGREQFF.

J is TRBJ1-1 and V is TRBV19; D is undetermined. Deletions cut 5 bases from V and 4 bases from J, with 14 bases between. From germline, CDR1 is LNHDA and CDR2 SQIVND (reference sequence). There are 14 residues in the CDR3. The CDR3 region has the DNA TGTGCCAGTAGTCTACCACCCGGAGGCACTGAAGCTTTCTTT. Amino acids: CASSLPPGGTEAFF.

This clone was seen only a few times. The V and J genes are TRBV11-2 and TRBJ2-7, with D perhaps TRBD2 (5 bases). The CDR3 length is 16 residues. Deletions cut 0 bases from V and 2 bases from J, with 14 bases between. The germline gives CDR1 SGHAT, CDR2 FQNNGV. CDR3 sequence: CASSLDQDGKTYEQYF. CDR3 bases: TGTGCCAGCAGCTTAGATCAGGACGGGAAGACCTACGAGCAGTACTTC.

The CDR3 DNA reads as TGTGCCAGCAGTGAACTAGGGGGTTTTAAGGCCTATGGCTACACCTTC. Translated, it gives CASSELGGFKAYGYTF. This chain uses TRBV6-1 with TRBJ1-2, with D possibly TRBD1 on 6 matching bases. The length of the CDR3 is 16 residues. Germline V gives CDR1 MNHNS, CDR2 SASEGT. The V gene lost 2 bases and the J gene lost 4 bases, with 17 bases spanning the gap.

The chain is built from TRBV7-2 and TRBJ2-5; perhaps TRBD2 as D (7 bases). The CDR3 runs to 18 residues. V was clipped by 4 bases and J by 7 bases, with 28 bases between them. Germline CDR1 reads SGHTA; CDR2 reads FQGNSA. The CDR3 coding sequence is TGTGCCAGCAGCTCAGCAAAATGGGACAAGCGGGAAAGGGGGACCCAGTACTTC. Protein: CASSSAKWDKRERGTQYF.

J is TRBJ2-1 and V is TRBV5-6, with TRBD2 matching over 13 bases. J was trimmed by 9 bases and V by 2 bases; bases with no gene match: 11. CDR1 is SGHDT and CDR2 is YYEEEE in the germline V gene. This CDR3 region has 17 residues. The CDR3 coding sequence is TGTGCCAGCAGCTTAGGAACTAGCGGGAGGGCCAGGCGTGAGCAGTTCTTC. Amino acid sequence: CASSLGTSGRARREQFF.

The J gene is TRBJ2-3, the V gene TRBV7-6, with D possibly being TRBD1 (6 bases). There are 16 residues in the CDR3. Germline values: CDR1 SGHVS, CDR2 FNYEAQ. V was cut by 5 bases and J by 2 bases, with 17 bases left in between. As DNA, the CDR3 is TGTGCCAGCAGCCTTTTAGGCCAGGGGATCACAGATACGCAGTATTTT. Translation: CASSLLGQGITDTQYF.

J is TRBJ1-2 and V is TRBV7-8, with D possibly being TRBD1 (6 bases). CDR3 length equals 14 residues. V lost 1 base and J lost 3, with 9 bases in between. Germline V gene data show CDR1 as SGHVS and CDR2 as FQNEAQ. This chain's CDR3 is CASSLEGGDYGYTF. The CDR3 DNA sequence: TGTGCCAGCAGCTTAGAAGGGGGAGACTATGGCTACACCTTC.

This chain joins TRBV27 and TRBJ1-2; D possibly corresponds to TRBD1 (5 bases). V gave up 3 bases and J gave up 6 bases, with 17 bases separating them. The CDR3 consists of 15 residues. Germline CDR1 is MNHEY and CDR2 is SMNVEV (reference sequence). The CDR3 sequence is CASSFLGAGGDGYTF. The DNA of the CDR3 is TGTGCCAGCAGTTTTCTCGGCGCTGGAGGGGATGGCTACACCTTC.

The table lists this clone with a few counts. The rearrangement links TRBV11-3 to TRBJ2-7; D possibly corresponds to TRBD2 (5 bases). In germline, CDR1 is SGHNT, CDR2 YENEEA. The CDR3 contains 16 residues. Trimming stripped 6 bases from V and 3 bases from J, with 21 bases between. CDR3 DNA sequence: TGTGCCAGCAGGAGGGTGGTGCGCTCGGTGTGCTACGAGCAGTACTTC. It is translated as CASRRVVRSVCYEQYF.

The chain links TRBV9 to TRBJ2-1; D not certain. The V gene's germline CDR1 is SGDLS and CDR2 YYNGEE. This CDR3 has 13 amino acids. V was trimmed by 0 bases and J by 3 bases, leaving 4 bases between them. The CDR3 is CASSVGYYNEQFF. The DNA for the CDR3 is TGTGCCAGCAGCGTAGGCTACTACAATGAGCAGTTCTTC.